This TCR beta chain appears in the sequencing data of a study of long-term antiretroviral therapy in people with HIV. Overall study findings and caveats: Repertoires in HIV (unlike those of controls) had narrower CDR3 length ranges. Within the repertoire, clones expanded before ART were dominant at all time points. Blood specimens, gathered between the mid-2000s and the late 2010s, were possibly obtained under older ART regimens.

The immunoSEQ assay was v3.0, run at survey level. Clones were read by immunoSEQ multiplex PCR, and TCRdb kept only the in-frame ones, dropping some. This table has under 25,000 clones, roughly nine tenths appearing once. This clone was found a few times. Antigen specificity is unknown. Other DNA sequences of this sample code for an identical CDR3. CDR3 length equals 10 residues. The V and J ends lost 6 bases and 5 bases respectively, with 8 bases between them. CDR1 DFQATT and CDR2 SNEGSKA come from the germline V gene (reference sequence). Every donor contributed at least one pre-ART and at least two post-ART PBMC samples.

This material consisted of unsorted PBMCs, taken 0.5 years after starting antiretroviral therapy. The V and J genes are TRBV20-1 and TRBJ2-7; D is unresolved. The TCR was taken from a man aged 35 to 55 with HIV. CDR3 in amino acids: CSASDHEQYF. DNA of the CDR3: TGCAGTGCCAGCGACCACGAGCAGTACTTC.